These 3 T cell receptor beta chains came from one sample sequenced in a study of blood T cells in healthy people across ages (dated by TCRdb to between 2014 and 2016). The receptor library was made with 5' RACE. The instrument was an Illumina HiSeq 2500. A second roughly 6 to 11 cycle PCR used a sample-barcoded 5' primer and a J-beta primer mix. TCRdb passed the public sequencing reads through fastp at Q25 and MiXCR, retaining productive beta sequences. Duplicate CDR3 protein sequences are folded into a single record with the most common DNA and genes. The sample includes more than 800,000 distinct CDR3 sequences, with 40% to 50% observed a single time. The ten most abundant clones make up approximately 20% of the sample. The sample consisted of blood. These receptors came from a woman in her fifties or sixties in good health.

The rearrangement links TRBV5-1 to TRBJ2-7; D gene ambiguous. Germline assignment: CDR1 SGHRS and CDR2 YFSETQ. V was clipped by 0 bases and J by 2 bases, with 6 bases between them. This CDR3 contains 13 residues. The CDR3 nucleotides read TGCGCCAGCAGCTTGGAGGACGCCTACGAGCAGTACTTC. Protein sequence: CASSLEDAYEQYF. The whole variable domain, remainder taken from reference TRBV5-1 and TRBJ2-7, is KAGVTQTPRYLIKTRGQQVTLSCSPISGHRSVSWYQQTPGQGLQFLFEYFSETQRNKGNFPGRFSGRQFSNSRSEMNVSTLELGDSALYLCASSLEDAYEQYFGPGTRLTVT.

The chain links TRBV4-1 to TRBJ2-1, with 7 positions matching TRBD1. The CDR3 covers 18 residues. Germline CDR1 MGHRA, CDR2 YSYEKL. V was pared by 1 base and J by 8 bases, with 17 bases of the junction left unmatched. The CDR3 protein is CASSQVPPRDSIFHEQFF. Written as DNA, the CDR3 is TGCGCCAGCAGCCAAGTCCCACCACGGGACAGTATCTTCCATGAGCAGTTCTTC.

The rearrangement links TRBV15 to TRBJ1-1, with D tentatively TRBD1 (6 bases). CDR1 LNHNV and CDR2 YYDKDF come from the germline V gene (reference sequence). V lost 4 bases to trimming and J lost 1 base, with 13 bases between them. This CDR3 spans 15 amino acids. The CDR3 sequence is CATSNPWTANTEAFF. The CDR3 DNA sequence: TGTGCCACCAGCAACCCTTGGACAGCGAACACTGAAGCTTTCTTT.